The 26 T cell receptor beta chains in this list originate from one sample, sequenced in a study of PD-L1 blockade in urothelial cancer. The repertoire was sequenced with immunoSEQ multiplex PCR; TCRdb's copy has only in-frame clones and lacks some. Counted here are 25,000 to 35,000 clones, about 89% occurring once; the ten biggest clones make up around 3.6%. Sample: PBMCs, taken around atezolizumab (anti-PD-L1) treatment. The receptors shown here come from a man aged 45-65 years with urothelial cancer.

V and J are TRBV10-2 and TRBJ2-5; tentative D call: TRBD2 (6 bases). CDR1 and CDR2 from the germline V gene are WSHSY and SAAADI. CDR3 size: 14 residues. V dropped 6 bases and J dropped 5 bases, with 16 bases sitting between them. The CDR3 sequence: CASSRSGPRETQYF. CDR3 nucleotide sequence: TGCGCCAGCAGCCGGAGCGGGCCGAGGGAGACCCAGTACTTC.

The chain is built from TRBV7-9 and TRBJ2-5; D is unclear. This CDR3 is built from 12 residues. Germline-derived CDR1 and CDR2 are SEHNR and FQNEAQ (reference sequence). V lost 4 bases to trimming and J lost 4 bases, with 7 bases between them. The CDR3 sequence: CASSSGGETQYF. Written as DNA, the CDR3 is TGTGCCAGCAGCTCCGGTGGAGAGACCCAGTACTTC.

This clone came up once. CDR3 protein: CASSEGQGTVETQYF. DNA of the CDR3: TGTGCCAGCAGTGAAGGACAGGGGACGGTGGAGACCCAGTACTTC. V and J are TRBV25-1 and TRBJ2-5; 9 nucleotides line up with TRBD1. The CDR3 contains 15 residues. V trimming: 2 bases; J trimming: 5 bases; junction bases outside the gene matches: 6. Germline CDR1 reads MGHDK; CDR2 reads SYGVNS.

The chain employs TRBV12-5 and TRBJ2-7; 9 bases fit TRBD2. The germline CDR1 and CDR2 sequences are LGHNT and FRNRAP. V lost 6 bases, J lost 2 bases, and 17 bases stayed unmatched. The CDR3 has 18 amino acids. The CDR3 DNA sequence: TGTGCTAGTGGCCTCCCTGTATTGGCGGGAGGGAGGACCTACGAGCAGTACTTC. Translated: CASGLPVLAGGRTYEQYF.

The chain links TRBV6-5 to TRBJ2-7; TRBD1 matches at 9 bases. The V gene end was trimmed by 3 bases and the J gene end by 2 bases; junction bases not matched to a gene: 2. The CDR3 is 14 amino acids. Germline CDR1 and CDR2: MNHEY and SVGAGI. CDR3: CASSYGQGPYEQYF. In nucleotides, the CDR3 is TGTGCCAGCAGTTATGGACAGGGGCCCTACGAGCAGTACTTC.

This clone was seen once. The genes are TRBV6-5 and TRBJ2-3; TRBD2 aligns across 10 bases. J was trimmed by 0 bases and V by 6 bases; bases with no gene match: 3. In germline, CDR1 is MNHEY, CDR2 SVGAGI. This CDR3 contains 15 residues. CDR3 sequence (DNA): TGTGCCAGCAGGCTAGCGGGAGCTAGCACAGATACGCAGTATTTT. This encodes CASRLAGASTDTQYF.

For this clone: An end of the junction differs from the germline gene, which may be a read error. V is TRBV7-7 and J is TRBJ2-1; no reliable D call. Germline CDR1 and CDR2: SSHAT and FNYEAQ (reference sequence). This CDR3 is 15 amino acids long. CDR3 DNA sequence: TGTGCTAGCAGCTCGCTAGGCCCGCCCTACAATGAGCAGTTCTTC. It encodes CASSSLGPPYNEQFF.

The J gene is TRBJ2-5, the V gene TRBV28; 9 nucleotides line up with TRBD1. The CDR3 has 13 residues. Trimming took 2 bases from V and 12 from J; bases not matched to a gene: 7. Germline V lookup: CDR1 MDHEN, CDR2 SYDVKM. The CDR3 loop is CASSLTGTGLEYF. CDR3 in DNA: TGTGCCAGCAGTTTAACCGGGACAGGGTTGGAGTACTTC.

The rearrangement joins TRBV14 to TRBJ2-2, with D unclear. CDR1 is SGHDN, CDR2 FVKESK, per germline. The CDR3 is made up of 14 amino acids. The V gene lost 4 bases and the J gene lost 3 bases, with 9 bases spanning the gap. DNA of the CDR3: TGTGCCAGCAGCCCCGCGGCATACACCGGGGAGCTGTTTTTT. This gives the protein CASSPAAYTGELFF.

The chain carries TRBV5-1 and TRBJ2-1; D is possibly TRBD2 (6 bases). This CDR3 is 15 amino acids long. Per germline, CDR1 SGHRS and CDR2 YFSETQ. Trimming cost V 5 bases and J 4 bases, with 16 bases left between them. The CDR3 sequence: CASSPTGAVYNEQFF. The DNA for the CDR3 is TGCGCCAGCAGTCCTACGGGAGCAGTATACAATGAGCAGTTCTTC.

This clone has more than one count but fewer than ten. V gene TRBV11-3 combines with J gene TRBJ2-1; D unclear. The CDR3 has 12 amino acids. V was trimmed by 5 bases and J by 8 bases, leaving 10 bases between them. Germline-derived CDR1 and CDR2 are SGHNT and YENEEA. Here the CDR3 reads CASSATHDEQFF. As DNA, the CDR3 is TGTGCCAGCAGCGCGACTCACGATGAGCAGTTCTTC.

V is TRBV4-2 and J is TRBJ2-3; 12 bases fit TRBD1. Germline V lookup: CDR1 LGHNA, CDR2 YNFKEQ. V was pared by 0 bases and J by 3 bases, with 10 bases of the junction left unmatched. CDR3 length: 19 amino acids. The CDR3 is CASSQDAGTGGSWTDTQYF. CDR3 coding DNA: TGTGCCAGCAGCCAAGATGCGGGGACAGGGGGCTCGTGGACAGATACGCAGTATTTT.

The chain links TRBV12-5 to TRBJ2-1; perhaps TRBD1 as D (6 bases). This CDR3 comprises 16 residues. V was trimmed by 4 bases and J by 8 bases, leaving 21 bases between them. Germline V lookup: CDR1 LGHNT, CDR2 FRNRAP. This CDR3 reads CASGSWTAAESHEQFF. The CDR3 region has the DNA TGTGCTAGTGGTTCTTGGACAGCCGCAGAGAGCCATGAGCAGTTCTTC.

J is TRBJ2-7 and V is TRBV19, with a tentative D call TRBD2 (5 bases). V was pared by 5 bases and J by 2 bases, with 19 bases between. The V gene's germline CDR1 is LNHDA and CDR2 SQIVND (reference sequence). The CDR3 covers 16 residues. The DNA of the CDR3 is TGTGCCAGTAGTCCACCGAGGAGCGGAAAGACCTACGAGCAGTACTTC. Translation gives CASSPPRSGKTYEQYF.

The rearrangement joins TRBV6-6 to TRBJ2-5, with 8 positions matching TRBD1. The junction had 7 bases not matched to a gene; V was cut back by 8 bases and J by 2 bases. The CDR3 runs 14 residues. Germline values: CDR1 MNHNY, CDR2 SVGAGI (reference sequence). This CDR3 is CASDRGGWQETQYF. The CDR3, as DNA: TGTGCCAGCGACAGGGGAGGATGGCAAGAGACCCAGTACTTC.

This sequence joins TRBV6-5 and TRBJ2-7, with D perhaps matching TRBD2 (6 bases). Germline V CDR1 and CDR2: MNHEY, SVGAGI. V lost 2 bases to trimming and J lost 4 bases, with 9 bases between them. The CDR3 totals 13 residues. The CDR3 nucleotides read TGTGCCAGCAGTTACCGTAGCGGATACGAGCAGTACTTC. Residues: CASSYRSGYEQYF.

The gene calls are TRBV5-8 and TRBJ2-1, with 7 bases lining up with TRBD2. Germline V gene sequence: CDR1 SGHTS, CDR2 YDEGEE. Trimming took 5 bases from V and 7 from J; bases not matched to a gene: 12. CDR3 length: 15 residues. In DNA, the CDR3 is TGTGCCAGCAGATCCCCGGGGGGTGAATCGAATGAGCAGTTCTTC. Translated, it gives CASRSPGGESNEQFF.

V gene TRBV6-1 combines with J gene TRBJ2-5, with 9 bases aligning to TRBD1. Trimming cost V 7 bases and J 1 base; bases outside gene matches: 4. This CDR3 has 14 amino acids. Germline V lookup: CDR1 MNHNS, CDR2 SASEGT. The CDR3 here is CASIATGGQETQYF. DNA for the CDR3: TGTGCCAGCATAGCGACAGGGGGCCAAGAGACCCAGTACTTC.

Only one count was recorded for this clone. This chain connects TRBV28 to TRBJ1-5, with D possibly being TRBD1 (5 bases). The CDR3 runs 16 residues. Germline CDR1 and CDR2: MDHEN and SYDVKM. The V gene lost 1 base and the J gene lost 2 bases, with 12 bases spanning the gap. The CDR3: CASSLLIMTGNQPQHF. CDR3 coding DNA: TGTGCCAGCAGTTTATTAATAATGACAGGCAATCAGCCCCAGCATTTT.

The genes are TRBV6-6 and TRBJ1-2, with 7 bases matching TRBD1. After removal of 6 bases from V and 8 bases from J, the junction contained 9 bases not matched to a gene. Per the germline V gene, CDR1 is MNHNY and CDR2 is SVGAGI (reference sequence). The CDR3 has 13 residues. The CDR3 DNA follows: TGTGCCAGCAGCCCCTGGACAGGCGTCGGCTACACCTTC. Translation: CASSPWTGVGYTF.

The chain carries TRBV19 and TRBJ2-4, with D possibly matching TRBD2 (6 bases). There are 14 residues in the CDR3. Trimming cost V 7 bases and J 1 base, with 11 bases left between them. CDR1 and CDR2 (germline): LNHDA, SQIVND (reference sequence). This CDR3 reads CASTPGGAKNIQYF. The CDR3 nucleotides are TGTGCCAGTACCCCCGGAGGGGCCAAAAACATTCAGTACTTC.

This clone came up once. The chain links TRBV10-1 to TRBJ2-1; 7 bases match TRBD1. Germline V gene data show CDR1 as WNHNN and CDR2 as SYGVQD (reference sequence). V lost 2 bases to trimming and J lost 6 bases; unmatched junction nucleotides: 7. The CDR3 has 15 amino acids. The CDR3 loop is CASSEIRTGGNEQFF. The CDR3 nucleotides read TGCGCCAGCAGTGAGATCAGGACAGGCGGCAATGAGCAGTTCTTC.

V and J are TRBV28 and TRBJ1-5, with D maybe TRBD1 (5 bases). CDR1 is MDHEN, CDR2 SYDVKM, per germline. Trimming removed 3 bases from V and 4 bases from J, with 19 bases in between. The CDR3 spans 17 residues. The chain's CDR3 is CASSFGGGQARNQPQHF. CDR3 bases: TGTGCCAGCAGTTTCGGGGGTGGGCAAGCCCGGAATCAGCCCCAGCATTTT.

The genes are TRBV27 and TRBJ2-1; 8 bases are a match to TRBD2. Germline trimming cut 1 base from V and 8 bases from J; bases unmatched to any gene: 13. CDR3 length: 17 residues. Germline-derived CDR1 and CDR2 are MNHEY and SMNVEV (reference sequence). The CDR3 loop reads CASSLYPLSGSRDEQFF. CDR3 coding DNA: TGTGCCAGCAGTTTATATCCCTTGAGCGGGAGCCGCGATGAGCAGTTCTTC.

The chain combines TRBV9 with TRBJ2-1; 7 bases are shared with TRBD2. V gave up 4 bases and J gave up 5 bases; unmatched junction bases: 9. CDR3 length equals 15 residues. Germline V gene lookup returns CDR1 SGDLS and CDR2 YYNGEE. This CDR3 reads CASSPPASGDNEQFF. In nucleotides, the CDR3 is TGTGCCAGCAGCCCCCCGGCTAGCGGAGACAATGAGCAGTTCTTC.

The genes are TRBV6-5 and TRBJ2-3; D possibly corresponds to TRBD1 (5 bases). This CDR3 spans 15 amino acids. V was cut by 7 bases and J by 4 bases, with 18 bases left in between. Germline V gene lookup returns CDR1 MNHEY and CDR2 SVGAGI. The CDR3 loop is CASKTSGLSPDTQYF. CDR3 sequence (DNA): TGTGCCAGCAAGACGTCAGGGTTGAGCCCAGATACGCAGTATTTT.